This record concerns one TCR beta chain sequence. The antigen remains undetermined. Read sequence stops 3 residues before the CDR3 end, and the germline J gene provides the missing end. Germline CDR1 reads SGHDT; CDR2 reads YYEEEE. The V end lost 1 base, the J end lost 6 bases, and 10 bases lay between the germline ends. This CDR3 comprises 13 residues. The sample belongs to a study of Tregs in tolerant kidney transplant recipients. About the research overall: Recipients received nonmyeloablative bone marrow transplants from related graft donors, with transient mixed chimerism.

Study observations and caveats: Few patients were studied, so findings need validation in larger groups.

CD4+CD25+CD127- Tregs, CD4+CD25- non-Tregs, CD4 and CD8 cells were sorted. Assay: immunoSEQ multiplex PCR; the TCRdb copy retains only in-frame clones and omits some. The sample table includes roughly 53,000 clones. The sample here was CD4+ T cells from blood, taken before the transplant. The TCR sequence derives from a human donor who received a combined kidney and bone marrow transplant. V is TRBV5-6 and J is TRBJ1-1, with D unresolved. CDR3 sequence: CASSLLEGAEAFF. The part of the CDR3 DNA that was read is TGTGCCAGCAGCTTGCTCGAGGGCGCTGAA.